This T cell receptor (beta chain) was captured by sequencing in a study of regulatory T cells in long-lasting Graves disease. Across the study: A definition of persistent Graves' disease required over 5 years of antithyroid drugs plus positive TSH receptor antibodies. Overall study findings and caveats: The analysis examined peripheral blood only and excluded thyroid tissue. Persistent Graves' patients possessed reduced TCR diversity relative to recently diagnosed ones.

The time point denotes: persistent/refractory GD, antithyroid drugs over 5 years with positive TRAb. PBMCs provided the RNA from which the TCR library was made. EDTA tubes received roughly 9 milliliters of collected peripheral blood. According to the study, TCR beta libraries were built with iRepertoire HTBI primers and CDR3-region Arm-PCR. TCRdb used MiXCR to reprocess the multiplex PCR reads, holding one entry per CDR3 protein. The sample lists about 470,000 distinct CDR3 sequences, about a fifth occurring once. This clonotype was picked up many times. Its matching antigen is unknown. V gave up 6 bases and J gave up 4 bases; unmatched junction bases: 11. This CDR3 has 15 residues. In germline, CDR1 is DFQATT, CDR2 SNEGSKA (reference sequence).

This rearrangement joins TRBV20-1 to TRBJ2-7, with 11 bases lining up with TRBD2. This specimen consisted of peripheral blood mononuclear cells (PBMCs), obtained when the disease was refractory, from a patient treated with antithyroid drugs. This TCR derives from a female donor with Graves disease. CDR3: CSAQLAGDVNYEQYF. The CDR3 bases are TGCAGTGCCCAACTAGCGGGGGACGTTAATTACGAGCAGTACTTC.